The T cell receptor (beta chain) described here comes from a study of cytomegalovirus exposure and HLA in healthy donors. Study-wide points: Earlier findings revealed that most TCR beta V segments proved productive either about 87% or about 30% of the time. A later analysis by the authors found several of the most significant clusters apparently linked to common viral pathogens. Rates of TCR association differed by HLA locus in a later analysis, with DRB1 highest and HLA-C lowest.

The CDR3 totals 14 residues. Germline CDR1 is SGDLS and CDR2 is YYNGEE. The V and J ends lost 4 bases and 4 bases, in that order; junction bases with no gene match: 2. Remarks on this clone: Its target is unknown.

The PCR contained 60 Vbeta and 13 Jbeta primers. Repertoires were generated with immunoSEQ multiplex PCR, while TCRdb's copy carries only in-frame clones and drops some. Among under 200,000 clones listed, around 84% were seen once. The specimen was PBMCs. The V gene is TRBV9, the J gene TRBJ2-1; TRBD1 agrees at 10 bases. The source of this sequence is a male donor in good health and CMV-seropositive. The CDR3 region is CASSQGQGYNEQFF. CDR3 in DNA: TGTGCCAGCAGCCAGGGACAGGGGTACAATGAGCAGTTCTTC.